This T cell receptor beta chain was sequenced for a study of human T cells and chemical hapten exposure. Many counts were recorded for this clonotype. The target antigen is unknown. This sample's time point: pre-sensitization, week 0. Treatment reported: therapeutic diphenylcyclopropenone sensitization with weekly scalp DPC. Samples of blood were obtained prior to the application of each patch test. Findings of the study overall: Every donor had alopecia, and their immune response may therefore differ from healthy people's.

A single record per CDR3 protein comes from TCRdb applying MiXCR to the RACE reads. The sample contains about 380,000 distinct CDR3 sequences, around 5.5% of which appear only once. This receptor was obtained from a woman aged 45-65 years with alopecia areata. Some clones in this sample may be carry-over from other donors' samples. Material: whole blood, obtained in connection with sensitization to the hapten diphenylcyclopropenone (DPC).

CDR3 sequence reads: CASSLAQAANTGELFF. The CDR3 DNA is TGTGCCAGCAGTTTAGCGCAAGCGGCGAACACCGGGGAGCTGTTTTTT. The V gene is TRBV12-3 or TRBV12-4, the J gene TRBJ2-2, with D perhaps matching TRBD2 (5 bases). V was pared by 0 bases and J by 0 bases, with 8 bases between. This CDR3 region has 16 residues.